This TCR beta chain was sequenced during a study of tumor-infiltrating lymphocytes in oesophageal squamous cell carcinoma. TCRdb called the PCR reads again in MiXCR, with one record for every CDR3 protein. The table shows some 14,000 distinct CDR3 sequences, with 40% to 50% occurring only once. The CDR3 loop spans 16 amino acids. CDR1 is SGHVS and CDR2 is FQNEAQ in the germline V gene. Unmatched junction bases numbered 12, after V lost 4 bases and J lost 10 bases. Source material: blood. This clonotype originated in a male donor with esophageal squamous cell carcinoma. J is TRBJ2-1 and V is TRBV7-8; 11 bases match TRBD2. The DNA of the CDR3 is TGTGCCAGCAGCTCCTCGACTAGCGGGAATGGGAGGGAGCAGTTCTTC. It translates to CASSSSTSGNGREQFF.